This passage covers 5 T cell receptor beta chains from one sample sequenced in a study of shared clonotypes between healthy human individuals. Generated by immunoSEQ multiplex PCR, the TCRdb table keeps only in-frame clones and is missing some. The sample includes about 2.1 million clones, around 93% seen only once; the top ten take about 1.6%. Naive CD8 populations comprised CD45RO-negative cells positively selected for CCR7, excluding terminally differentiated effector memory CD45RA+ cells. Specimen: naive CD8+ T cells from PBMCs. These TCRs come from a man between 18 and 29 years old in good health. Some clones in this sample may be carry-over from other donors' samples.

V is TRBV5-4 and J is TRBJ2-7, with D unclear. The CDR3 has 13 residues. CDR1 and CDR2 from the germline V gene are SGHNT and YYREEE (reference sequence). V dropped 6 bases and J dropped 5 bases, with 15 bases sitting between them. The CDR3 DNA sequence: TGTGCCAGCAATTCCCGAAAAGGTGACGAGCAGTACTTC. Protein: CASNSRKGDEQYF. The entire variable domain, with the rest obtained from reference TRBV5-4 and TRBJ2-7, is as follows: ETGVTQSPTHLIKTRGQQVTLRCSSQSGHNTVSWYQQALGQGPQFIFQYYREEENGRGNFPPRFSGLQFPNYSSELNVNALELDDSALYLCASNSRKGDEQYFGPGTRLTVT.

The rearrangement joins TRBV16 to TRBJ1-4; 9 bases agree with TRBD1. J gave up 4 bases and V 4 bases, and 7 bases lay outside the gene matches. CDR3 length equals 16 residues. Germline V gives CDR1 KGHSY, CDR2 FQNENV. The CDR3 sequence is CASSPTTGGLNEKLFF. For the CDR3, the DNA is TGTGCCAGCAGCCCCACGACAGGGGGACTTAATGAAAAACTGTTTTTT.

Turning to this clone: The same CDR3 also results from other DNA sequences found in this sample. V is TRBV27 and J is TRBJ2-7; TRBD2 matches at 12 bases. CDR1 and CDR2 (germline): MNHEY, SMNVEV (reference sequence). CDR3 length equals 14 residues. V gave up 4 bases and J gave up 5 bases; unmatched junction bases: 3. In DNA form, the CDR3 reads TGTGCCAGCAGTTCACTAGCGGGAGGTCACGAGCAGTACTTC. Translated, it gives CASSSLAGGHEQYF.

This clone has just one count. The rearrangement links TRBV28 to TRBJ2-6; 7 bases are shared with TRBD1. The CDR3 spans 14 residues. Germline lookup yields CDR1 MDHEN and CDR2 SYDVKM. V trimming: 5 bases; J trimming: 14 bases; junction bases outside the gene matches: 12. The CDR3 region is CASSRGQSPYILTF. The CDR3 DNA reads TGTGCCAGCAGTCGGGGACAGTCACCCTACATCCTGACTTTC.

The chain couples TRBV27 to TRBJ2-7; the D call may be TRBD1 or TRBD2 (5 bases each). V shed 5 bases and J shed 0 bases, with 14 bases lying between them. The CDR3 is 15 residues long. Germline loops: CDR1 MNHEY, CDR2 SMNVEV (reference sequence). CDR3 in amino acids: CASSLEGTSSYEQYF. The CDR3 DNA reads as TGTGCCAGCAGTCTCGAGGGGACCAGCTCCTACGAGCAGTACTTC.